This T cell receptor beta chain appears in the sequencing data of a study of cytomegalovirus exposure and HLA in healthy donors (TCRdb year 2017). Notes on the research overall: An earlier analysis of several hundred of the donors reported about 290 Gb of sequence data and 120 million or so unique TCR beta sequences from about 180 million T cells. An early release covering 550 to 650 HLA-typed donors comprised 300 to 350 gigabases of sequencing data and approximately 80 million unique TCR sequences. Of the roughly 400 genotyped donors, 65% to 90% were placed in the genetic ancestry cluster associated with self-reported Caucasian donors. The study was designed to test whether signatures of past pathogen exposure could be identified by cataloging public T cell receptors. The T cell repertoires of 550 to 850 subjects were profiled by immunosequencing and related to cytomegalovirus serostatus. In addition to the first cohort of 666 subjects, a separate validation cohort of approximately 130 different subjects was used. To predict cytomegalovirus infection status, the study brought together high-throughput TCR immunosequencing, statistical association of individual TCRs with disease status, and machine learning. To study patterns of TCR occurrence, a later analysis re-analyzed previously published TCR beta repertoires from 550 to 800 donors and added high-resolution HLA genotyping. The later analysis used no new phenotypic data to find candidate immune exposures, relying instead on TCR beta sequences and their occurrence across donors. An earlier analysis of nearly 600 of the donors applied high-throughput TCR beta sequencing to assess whether each TCR beta V gene segment acted as functional or pseudogenic. Donor age, sex, ethnicity and CMV serostatus were compiled alongside the repertoire data. A later genetic analysis took genome-wide SNP genotypes for about 55% of the 666 donors and used that subset as a discovery cohort. Every discovery cohort repertoire had been produced on one sequencing platform. HLA typing included class I and class II loci at four-digit resolution. Typing coverage varied by locus: about 629-630 donors for A, B, C, DRB1 and DQB1; more than 500 for DQA1; over 600 for DPA1; roughly 450 for DPB1. Four or five DR-DQ haplotypes were treated as single units for association and clustering because of strong linkage in the cohort. Among 398 genotyped donors of the cohort, an average of about 240,000 unique TCR beta nucleotide sequences were sequenced per donor, around 20% of them non-productive. Study-wide findings and limitations: Most TCR sequences were observed very rarely across donors, whereas some public TCRs were present in many individuals. Roughly uniform sequencing depth across donors was assumed in presence/absence analyses, although this assumption may not hold. The classifier was reported to diagnose cytomegalovirus status with high specificity and sensitivity in both the original cohort and the validation cohort. A later analysis associated around 16,000 TCR beta sequences with specific HLA alleles at a false discovery rate of 0.05. This cohort had only TCR beta chains sequenced, and the lack of alpha or paired-chain data limited which features could be detected. In a later genetic analysis, fewer N-insertions in productive TCRs were reported among donors in an Asian-associated ancestry cluster than the approximately 710-donor mean. Some IMGT-functional V segments, including TRBV6-2 and TRBV6-3, could not be told apart with the 87-base-pair reads, so those segments were excluded. In a later analysis, most CMV-associated TCR beta chains were found to appear HLA-restricted, with HLA associations seemingly driven largely by CMV exposure. A later analysis found that TCR association rates varied across HLA loci, with DRB1 alleles showing the most associated TCRs and HLA-C alleles the fewest. Assigning TCR associations to individual alleles was difficult when HLA alleles, especially DR and DQ, strongly co-occurred. An association between a missense DCLRE1C variant and V-gene and J-gene trimming of TCR beta chains was found in a later genetic analysis and replicated in an independent cohort. A further reported finding was that TCR beta sequences accurately predicted the HLA-A and HLA-B alleles for most subjects in the first cohort. According to the authors, the approach could potentially be generalized to other disease states and immunological phenotypes. Several of the top co-occurrence clusters appeared to be linked to parvovirus B19, influenza, CMV and Epstein-Barr virus, according to a later analysis. A later analysis found that HLA-associated TCR beta chains were more clonally expanded and had lower generation probabilities than equally common non-associated chains. HLA typing was unavailable for some donors at each locus, so association tests used only the typed subset. In an earlier analysis of some 640 of the donors, most TCR beta V segments were observed in productive rearrangements about 90% or about 30% of the time, broadly matching IMGT annotations. The earlier analysis of some 540 of the donors excluded over 15 rarely observed V segments, including chromosome 9 orphons, because counts were too low. A few of the identified cytomegalovirus-associated TCR beta chains were confirmed in vitro to be specific for cytomegalovirus antigens. CMV serostatus was the only immune exposure information available for the cohort. Correlated functional status among segregating V segments might be attributable to linkage disequilibrium, but an unknown experimental factor could not be ruled out. A cluster of highly shared sequence variants was judged likely to represent a technical artifact of the sequencing pipeline. The study listed 170 or so TCR beta chains as associated with cytomegalovirus.

In total, 666 healthy bone marrow donors made up the cohort. Cohort members were all nominally healthy when sampled, although unrecorded immune exposures were likely present. The donor was CMV seropositive and belonged to the group of more than 250 seropositive cohort members. Every donor gave a peripheral blood sample, and the peripheral blood mononuclear cells from that sample were used for TCR beta sequencing. The Qiagen DNeasy Blood Extraction Kit was used to extract genomic DNA from the blood cell samples. Clipping removes 1 base from V and 4 bases from J, with 6 as the unmatched junction base count. From cysteine to phenylalanine, the CDR3 is 15 amino acids long. CDR3 DNA is the only sequence kept; it has 45 bases, read in frame from the first base. CDR1 and CDR2 (LGHNT, FRNRAP) derive from the germline V gene. Points on this clone: Its antigen remains unidentified. No much larger clone exists at a distance of one base, and base qualities are not known.

Library preparation employed the immunoSEQ multiplex PCR assay. For the multiplex PCR, a mixture combining 60 forward primers for TCR Vbeta segments and 13 reverse primers for TCR Jbeta segments was used. A multiplex PCR assay on genomic DNA amplified the CDR3 region of rearranged TCR beta genes. The amplified TCR beta libraries were sequenced on the Illumina HiSeq System as 87-base-pair reads. The study's processing was this. In a later analysis, some 80 million unique TCR beta chains were counted across the approximately 640 repertoires, and about 10 million of these chains were shared by at least two donors. To remove PCR and sequencing errors, raw reads were error-corrected and collapsed into unique sequences using a nearest-neighbor algorithm that merged closely related sequences. To assign V, D and J gene segments, CDR3 sequences were aligned to IMGT reference sequences. Each retained sequence needed at least a six-nucleotide match to both a V gene segment and a J gene segment. A rearrangement was called productive if the CDR3 had no stop codons and remained in frame with V and J, and every other rearrangement was called non-productive. CDR3 was defined according to IMGT convention as the region running from the second conserved V-encoded cysteine to the conserved J-encoded phenylalanine. In an earlier analysis of more than 550 of the donors, sequences lacking an unambiguous match to a single V gene segment were excluded. In an earlier analysis of several hundred of the donors, V segments were called functional above 56.7% productive rearrangements and were called segregating when the between-donor standard deviation exceeded 5%. A statistical classification framework was developed to diagnose cytomegalovirus status using the catalog of TCR beta chain sequences. In a later analysis, V and J genes were assigned by comparing TCR nucleotide sequences against IMGT/GENE-DB human TR gene sequences. The TCRdist pipeline was used in a later analysis to assign CDR3 sequences and most-parsimonious VDJ recombination scenarios. In a later analysis, each TCR beta chain was defined by its CDR3 amino acid sequence together with its V-gene family, and reads without a unique V-gene family were excluded. To address suspected cross-contamination and a sequencing artifact, a later analysis removed a few hundred highly shared, low-generation-probability nucleotide sequences. In a later analysis, a clonal expansion index for each public chain was calculated from normalized within-repertoire ranks of inferred template counts. Generation probabilities in a later analysis came from a VDJ recombination model fitted to out-of-frame rearrangements, and those results were checked against IGoR. In a later analysis, hypergeometric tests were used to score TCR-TCR, TCR-HLA and TCR-CMV co-occurrence, with a repertoire-size bias correction applied to TCR pairs. False discovery rates were estimated in a later analysis by permuting HLA or CMV assignments 20 times. In a later analysis, co-occurring TCRs were grouped using DBSCAN, with TCRdist sequence similarity added in when clustering inside HLA-allele-positive subsets. Repertoires with fewer than 30,000 or more than 120,000 public chains were left out of co-occurrence clustering, as were a handful of repertoires with anomalous nucleotide sharing. The clones in this table, taken by TCRdb from immuneACCESS, are in-frame only. Not every clone is retained; where verified, under half of the shortfall comes from an unresolved V gene, and the cause of the rest is unknown. V and J calls and clone size are copied from that table; D and trimming were computed from the DNA. The sample records some 120,000 clones, over 65% of which are singletons. The ten largest make up 20% of the sample.

This clonotype originated in a young man in good health and CMV-seropositive. The sequencing input was PBMCs. The chain is assembled from TRBV12-5 and TRBJ1-1, with 7 bases aligning to TRBD1. DNA sequence: TGTGCTAGTGGTTTGGGACAGGGAAGAGGCACTGAAGCTTTCTTT. It is translated as CASGLGQGRGTEAFF.